What follows is one TCR beta chain and its context. Its antigen is undetermined. A universal primer site was created by template switching, with the cDNA bearing unique molecular identifiers. TCRdb analysed the 5' RACE reads with MiXCR anew, one entry per CDR3 protein. The table includes 570,000 or so distinct CDR3 sequences, 9.5% to 10% detected once. Trimming shortened V by 4 bases and J by 2 bases, and 13 bases separated the two germline ends. Germline V CDR1 and CDR2: SGHTA, FQGTGA. The CDR3 extends over 15 amino acids. The data are from a study of identical twins. Study results and caveats: Cord blood's abundant beta clonotypes had fewer insertions, unlike memory repertoires. Out-of-frame TCR alpha sharing observed in monozygotic twins exceeded model estimates.

The same data also contributed to another study, on yellow fever vaccine responses in identical twins. This second study notes: Reports say the vaccine T cell response in twins looked partly convergent and partly personalized.

The specimen was PBMCs. The origin of this receptor is a woman aged 18-35 years in good health. The V call is TRBV7-3, the J call TRBJ2-3, with TRBD2 as a possible D gene (6 bases). CDR3 bases: TGTGCCAGCAGCTGGAGGGACTCATACACAGATACGCAGTATTTT. Translated, it gives CASSWRDSYTDTQYF.